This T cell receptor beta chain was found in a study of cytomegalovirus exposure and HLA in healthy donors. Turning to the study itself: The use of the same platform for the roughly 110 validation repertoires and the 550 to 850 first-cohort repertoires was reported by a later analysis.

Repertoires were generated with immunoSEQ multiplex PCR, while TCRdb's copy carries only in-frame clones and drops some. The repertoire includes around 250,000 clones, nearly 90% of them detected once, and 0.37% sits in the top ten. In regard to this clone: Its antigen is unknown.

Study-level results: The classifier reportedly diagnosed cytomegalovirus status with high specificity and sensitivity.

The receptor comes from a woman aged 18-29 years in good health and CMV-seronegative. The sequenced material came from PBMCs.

CDR3 protein: CASSPDSIPTNYGYTF. The CDR3 bases are TGTGCCAGCTCGCCGGACAGCATCCCTACTAACTATGGCTACACCTTC. The chain employs TRBV18 and TRBJ1-2; TRBD1 is a possible D gene (6 bases). V lost 6 bases, J lost 0 bases, and 17 bases lay in between. The length of the CDR3 is 16 residues. Germline V gene lookup returns CDR1 KGHSH and CDR2 LQKENI.